This T cell receptor beta chain was sequenced for a study of beta chain features in type 1 diabetes (dated by TCRdb to the late 2010s). About the full investigation: No differences in mean age, gender distribution, total cell number or subset yield were found between patients and healthy donors. A total of roughly 99,000,000 sorted cells were examined across all samples, and the number of cells per subset was strongly correlated with RNA yield. The study compared TCRB repertoires of sorted circulating CD4+ T cell subsets between recently diagnosed type 1 diabetes patients and matched healthy donors. Whereas all 30 or so donors provided naive and central memory subsets, regulatory and stem cell-like memory subsets were isolated from just 8 patients and about eight healthy donors.

Worth noting for this clone: Its target antigen remains unknown. No base quality information exists; no much larger clone differs at one position.

A single peripheral blood draw of about 116 mL on average was collected from each donor into heparinised tubes. A BD FACSAria II and a panel including CD45RO, CCR7, CD25, CD127, CD95 and CD27 were used to sort naive, central memory, regulatory and stem cell-like memory CD4+ T cells. A purity above 95% was achieved for all sorted populations. PBMCs were separated immediately by Lymphoprep density gradient centrifugation and were stained directly, without being cultured. So that batch effects would be minimized, each experiment stained and sorted samples in pairs, pairing one healthy donor with one patient. V drops 8 bases and J drops 1 base, leaving 8 bases in between. Looking up the germline V gene yields CDR1 LGHNA and CDR2 YNFKEQ. The CDR3 has 13 amino acids, counting the end cysteine and phenylalanine. The only DNA kept is the CDR3, 39 bases in frame from the first base. The High Capacity cDNA Reverse Transcription Kit was used to reverse transcribe all of the isolated RNA, meaning that expressed TCRB transcripts were what got sequenced. Naive, central memory and regulatory T cell samples underwent deep immunoSEQ sequencing, averaging about 3.57 million total reads per sample. Sorted cells were lysed in RLT buffer and RNA was extracted with DNase-treated RNeasy Micro or Mini kits, depending on cell number. Each cell subset was processed separately to prevent cross-contamination, with patient and healthy donor samples processed together. Using the immunoSEQ multiplex PCR, TCRB sequences were amplified from cDNA into 87-bp fragments spanning the CDR3 region. Sequencing of the amplicons was performed on the Illumina HiSeq platform. Per the source publication's procedure: Synthetic template baselines were used to correct PCR bias computationally, reads within Hamming distance 2 were collapsed together, and singletons that could not be merged were discarded. Reads were aligned against IMGT to assign V, D and J genes, CDR3 length and insertions or deletions at six rearrangement sites. Within each subset, clonotype counts were normalized to sorted cell number, after which true diversity and Gini coefficients were computed with the tcR R package. Repertoire sharing was quantified using the overlap coefficient calculated on TCRB nucleotide sequences. Out-of-frame TCRB sequences from naive cells were analyzed as a proxy for the pre-selection repertoire. TCRdb took this table from immuneACCESS and kept in-frame rearrangements with V and J called. Such tables lack part of the clones; where checked against another copy, unresolved V genes explain under half of the gap, and the rest is unexplained. V, J and clone size were drawn from that table, and D and trimming were deduced from the DNA. The sample has some 500,000 clones on record, about an eighth of them singletons. The ten largest clones take up around 0.05% of the sample.

Overall study outcomes, separate from this receptor: Because cDNA was sequenced instead of genomic DNA, activated cells with high expression could be over-represented, although the groups did not differ in activation or CD3 levels. At VDJ recombination sites, patients with type 1 diabetes made fewer insertions and deleted more nucleotides, a pattern implying thymic rearrangement abnormalities. Only small numbers of individuals were included in the HLA sub-analyses, which left unresolved whether HLA type had any influence on TCRB rearrangement. Shorter templates might have been favored by PCR, but patient and control samples were amplified and corrected together, so both groups would have been affected equally by any skew. Naive, central memory and regulatory TCRB repertoires appeared to be more similar among patients than among healthy donors. Type 1 diabetes patients showed a moderate but significant shortening of TCRB CDR3 length in all four CD4+ subsets.

The V gene is TRBV4-2 and the J gene is TRBJ2-2, with no confident D gene call. Material: naive CD4+ T cells from blood. This sample's cell subset or site label indicates: true naive CD4+ T cells. The clonotype was recovered from a woman in her late teens or twenties in good health. The nucleotide sequence reads as follows: TGTGCCAGCTCTTGGGGGAACACCGGGGAGCTGTTTTTT. It codes for CASSWGNTGELFF.